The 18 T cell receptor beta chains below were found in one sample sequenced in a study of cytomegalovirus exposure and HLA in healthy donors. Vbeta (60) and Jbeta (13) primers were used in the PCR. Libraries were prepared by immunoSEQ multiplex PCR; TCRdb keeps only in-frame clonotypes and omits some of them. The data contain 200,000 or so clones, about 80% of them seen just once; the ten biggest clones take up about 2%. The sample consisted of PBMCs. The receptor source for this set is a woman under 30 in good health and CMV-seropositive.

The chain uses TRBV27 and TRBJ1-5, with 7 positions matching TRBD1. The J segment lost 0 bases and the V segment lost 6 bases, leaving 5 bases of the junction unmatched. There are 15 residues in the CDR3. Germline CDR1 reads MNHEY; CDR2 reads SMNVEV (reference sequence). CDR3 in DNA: TGTGCCAGCAGCCCCAGGGGGTATAGCAATCAGCCCCAGCATTTT. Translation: CASSPRGYSNQPQHF.

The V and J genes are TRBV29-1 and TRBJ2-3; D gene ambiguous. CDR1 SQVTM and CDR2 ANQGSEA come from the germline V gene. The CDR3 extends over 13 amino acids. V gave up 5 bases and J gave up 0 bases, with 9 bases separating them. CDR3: CSVWRSSTDTQYF. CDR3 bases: TGCAGCGTTTGGAGATCTAGCACAGATACGCAGTATTTT.

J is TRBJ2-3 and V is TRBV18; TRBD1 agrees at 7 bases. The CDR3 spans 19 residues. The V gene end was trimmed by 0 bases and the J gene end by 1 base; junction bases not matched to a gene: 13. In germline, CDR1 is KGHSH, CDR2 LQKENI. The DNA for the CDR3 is TGTGCCAGCTCACCACCGACGAGGGGGCTGGCACAGGGCACAGATACGCAGTATTTT. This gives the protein CASSPPTRGLAQGTDTQYF.

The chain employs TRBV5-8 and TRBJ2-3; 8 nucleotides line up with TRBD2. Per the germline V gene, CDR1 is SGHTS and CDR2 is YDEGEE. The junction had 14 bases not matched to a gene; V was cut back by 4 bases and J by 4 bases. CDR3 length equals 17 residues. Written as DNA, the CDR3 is TGTGCCAGCAGCCCCCCGACGGGGGGGGGAGGAGCAGATACGCAGTATTTT. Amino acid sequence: CASSPPTGGGGADTQYF. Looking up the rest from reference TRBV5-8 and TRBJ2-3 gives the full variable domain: EAGVTQSPTHLIKTRGQQATLRCSPISGHTSVYWYQQALGLGLQFLLWYDEGEERNRGNFPPRFSGRQFPNYSSELNVNALELEDSALYLCASSPPTGGGGADTQYFGPGTRLTVL.

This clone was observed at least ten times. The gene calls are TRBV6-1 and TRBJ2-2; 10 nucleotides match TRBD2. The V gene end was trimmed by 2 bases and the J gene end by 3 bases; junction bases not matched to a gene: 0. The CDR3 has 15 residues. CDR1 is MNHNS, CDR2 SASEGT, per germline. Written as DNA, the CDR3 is TGTGCCAGCAGTGAACTAGCGGGGGACACCGGGGAGCTGTTTTTT. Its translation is CASSELAGDTGELFF.

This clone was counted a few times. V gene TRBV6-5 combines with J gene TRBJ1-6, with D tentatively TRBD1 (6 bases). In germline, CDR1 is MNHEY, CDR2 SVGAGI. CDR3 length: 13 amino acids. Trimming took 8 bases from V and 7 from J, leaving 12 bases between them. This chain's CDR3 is CASGRQENSPLHF. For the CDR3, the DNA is TGTGCCAGCGGGCGACAGGAGAATTCACCCCTCCACTTT.

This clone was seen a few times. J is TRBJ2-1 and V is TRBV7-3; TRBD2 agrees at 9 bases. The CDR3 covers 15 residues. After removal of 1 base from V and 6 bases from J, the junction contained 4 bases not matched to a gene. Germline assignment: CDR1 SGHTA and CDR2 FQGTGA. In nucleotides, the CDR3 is TGTGCCAGCAGCTTAAAGGCGGGGGGGAGCAATGAGCAGTTCTTC. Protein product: CASSLKAGGSNEQFF.

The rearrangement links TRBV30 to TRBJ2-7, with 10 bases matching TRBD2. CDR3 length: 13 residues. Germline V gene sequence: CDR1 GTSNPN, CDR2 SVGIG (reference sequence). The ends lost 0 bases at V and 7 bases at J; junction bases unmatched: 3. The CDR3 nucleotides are TGTGCCTGGAGTGTAATAGCGGGGGGTGAGCAGTACGTC. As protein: CAWSVIAGGEQYV.

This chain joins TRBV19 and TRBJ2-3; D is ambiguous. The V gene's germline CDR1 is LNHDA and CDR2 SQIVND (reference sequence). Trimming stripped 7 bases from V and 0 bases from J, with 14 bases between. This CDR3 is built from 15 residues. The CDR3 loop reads CASTPTPDSTDTQYF. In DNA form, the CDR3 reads TGTGCCAGTACCCCCACACCCGATAGCACAGATACGCAGTATTTT.

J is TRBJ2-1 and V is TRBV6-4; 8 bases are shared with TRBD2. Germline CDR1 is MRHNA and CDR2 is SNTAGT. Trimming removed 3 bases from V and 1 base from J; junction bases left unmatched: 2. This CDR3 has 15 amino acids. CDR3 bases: TGTGCCAGCAGTGAAAGCGGGGGTTCCTACAATGAGCAGTTCTTC. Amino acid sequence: CASSESGGSYNEQFF.

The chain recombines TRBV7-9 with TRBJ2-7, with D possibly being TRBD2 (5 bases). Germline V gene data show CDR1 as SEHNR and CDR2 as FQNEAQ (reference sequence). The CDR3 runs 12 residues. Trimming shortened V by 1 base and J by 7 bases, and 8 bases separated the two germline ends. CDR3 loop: CASSLDEGEQYV. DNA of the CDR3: TGTGCCAGCAGCTTAGACGAGGGTGAGCAGTACGTC.

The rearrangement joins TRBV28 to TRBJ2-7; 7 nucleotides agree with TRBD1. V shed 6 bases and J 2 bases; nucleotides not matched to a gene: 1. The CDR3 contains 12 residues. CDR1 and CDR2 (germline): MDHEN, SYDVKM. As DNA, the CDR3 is TGTGCCAGCAGAGGGACAGCCTACGAGCAGTACTTC. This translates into CASRGTAYEQYF.

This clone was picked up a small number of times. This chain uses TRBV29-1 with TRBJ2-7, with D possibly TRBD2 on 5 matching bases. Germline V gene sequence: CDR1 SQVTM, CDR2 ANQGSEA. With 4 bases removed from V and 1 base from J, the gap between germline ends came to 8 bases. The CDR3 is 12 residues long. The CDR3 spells CSVGRGSYEQYF. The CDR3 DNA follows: TGCAGCGTTGGGAGAGGGTCCTACGAGCAGTACTTC.

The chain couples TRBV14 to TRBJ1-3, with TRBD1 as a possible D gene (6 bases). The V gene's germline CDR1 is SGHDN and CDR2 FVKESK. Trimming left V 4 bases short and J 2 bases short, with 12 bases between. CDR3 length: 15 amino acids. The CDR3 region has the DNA TGTGCCAGCAGCCGGGGGCCATACACTGGAAACACCATATATTTT. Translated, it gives CASSRGPYTGNTIYF.

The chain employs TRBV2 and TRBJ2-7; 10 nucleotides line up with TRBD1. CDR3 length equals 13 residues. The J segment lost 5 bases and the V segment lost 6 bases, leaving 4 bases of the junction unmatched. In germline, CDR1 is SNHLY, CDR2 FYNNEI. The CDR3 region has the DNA TGTGCCAGCAGGACAGACAGGGGGCACGAGCAGTACTTC. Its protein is CASRTDRGHEQYF.

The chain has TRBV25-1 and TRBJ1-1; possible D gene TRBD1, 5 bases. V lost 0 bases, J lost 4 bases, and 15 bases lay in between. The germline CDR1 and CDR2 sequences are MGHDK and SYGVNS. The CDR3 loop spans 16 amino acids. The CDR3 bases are TGTGCCAGCAGTGAATATGATACTGCGGGGGTCACTGAAGCTTTCTTT. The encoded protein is CASSEYDTAGVTEAFF. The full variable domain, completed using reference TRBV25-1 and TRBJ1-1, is EADIYQTPRYLVIGTGKKITLECSQTMGHDKMYWYQQDPGMELHLIHYSYGVNSTEKGDLSSESTVSRIRTEHFPLTLESARPSHTSQYLCASSEYDTAGVTEAFFGQGTRLTVV.

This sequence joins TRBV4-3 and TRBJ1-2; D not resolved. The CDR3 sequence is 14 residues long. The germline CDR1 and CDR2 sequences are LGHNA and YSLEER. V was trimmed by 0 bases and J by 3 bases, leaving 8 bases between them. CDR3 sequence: CASSQDWRDYGYTF. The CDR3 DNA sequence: TGCGCCAGCAGCCAAGACTGGCGGGACTATGGCTACACCTTC.

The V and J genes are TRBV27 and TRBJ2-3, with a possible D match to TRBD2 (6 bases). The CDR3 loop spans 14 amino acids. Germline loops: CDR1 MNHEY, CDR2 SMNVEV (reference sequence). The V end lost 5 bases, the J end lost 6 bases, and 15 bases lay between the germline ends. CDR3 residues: CASSPPGLLDTQYF. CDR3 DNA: TGTGCCAGCAGTCCGCCGGGACTCTTGGATACGCAGTATTTT.